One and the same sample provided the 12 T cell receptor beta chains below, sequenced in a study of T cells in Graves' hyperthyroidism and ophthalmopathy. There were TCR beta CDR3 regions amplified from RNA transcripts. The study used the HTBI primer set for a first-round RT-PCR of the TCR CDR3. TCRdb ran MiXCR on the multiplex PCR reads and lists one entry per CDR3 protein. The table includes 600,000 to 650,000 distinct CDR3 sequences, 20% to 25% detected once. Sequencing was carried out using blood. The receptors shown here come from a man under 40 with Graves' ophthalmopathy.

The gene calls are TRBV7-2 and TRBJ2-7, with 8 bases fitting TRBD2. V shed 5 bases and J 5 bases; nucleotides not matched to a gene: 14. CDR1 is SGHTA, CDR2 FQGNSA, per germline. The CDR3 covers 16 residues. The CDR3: CASSPSGTGGWHEQYF. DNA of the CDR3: TGTGCCAGCAGCCCATCGGGGACGGGGGGGTGGCACGAGCAGTACTTC.

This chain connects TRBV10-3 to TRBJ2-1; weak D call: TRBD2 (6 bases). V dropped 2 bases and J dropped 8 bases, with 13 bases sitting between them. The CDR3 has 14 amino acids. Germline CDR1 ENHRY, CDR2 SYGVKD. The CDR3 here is CAISEEAGFDEQFF. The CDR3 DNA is TGTGCCATCAGTGAGGAAGCGGGTTTCGATGAGCAGTTCTTC.

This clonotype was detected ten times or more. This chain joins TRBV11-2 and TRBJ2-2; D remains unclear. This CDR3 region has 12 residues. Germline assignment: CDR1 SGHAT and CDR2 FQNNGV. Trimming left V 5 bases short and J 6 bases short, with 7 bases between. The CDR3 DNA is TGTGCCAGCAGCCCTCCCCCCGGGGAGCTGTTTTTT. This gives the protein CASSPPPGELFF.

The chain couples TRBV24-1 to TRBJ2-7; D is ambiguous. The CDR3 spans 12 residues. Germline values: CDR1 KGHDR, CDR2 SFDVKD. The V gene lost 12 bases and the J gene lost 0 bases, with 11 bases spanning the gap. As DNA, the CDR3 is TGTGCCTCTCAAGGTAACTCCTACGAGCAGTACTTC. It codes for CASQGNSYEQYF.

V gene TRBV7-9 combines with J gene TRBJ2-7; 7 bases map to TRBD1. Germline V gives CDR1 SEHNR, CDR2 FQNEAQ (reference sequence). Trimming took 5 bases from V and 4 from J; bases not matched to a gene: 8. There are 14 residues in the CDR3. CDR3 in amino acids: CASSGVRDSYEQYF. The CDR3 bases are TGTGCCAGCAGCGGAGTCCGGGACAGTTACGAGCAGTACTTC.

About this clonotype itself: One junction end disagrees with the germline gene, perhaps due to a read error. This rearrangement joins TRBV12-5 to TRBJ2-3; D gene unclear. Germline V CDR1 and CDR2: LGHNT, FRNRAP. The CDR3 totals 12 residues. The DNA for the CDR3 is TGTGCTAGTGGTGCCGCTGGAGATACGCGGTATTTT. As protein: CASGAAGDTRYF.

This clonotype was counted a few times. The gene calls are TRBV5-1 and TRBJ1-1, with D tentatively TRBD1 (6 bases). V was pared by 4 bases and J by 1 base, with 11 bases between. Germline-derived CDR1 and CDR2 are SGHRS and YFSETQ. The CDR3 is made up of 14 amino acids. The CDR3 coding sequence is TGCGCCAGCAGCCAAGTGGACAGGAACACTGAAGCTTTCTTT. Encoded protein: CASSQVDRNTEAFF.

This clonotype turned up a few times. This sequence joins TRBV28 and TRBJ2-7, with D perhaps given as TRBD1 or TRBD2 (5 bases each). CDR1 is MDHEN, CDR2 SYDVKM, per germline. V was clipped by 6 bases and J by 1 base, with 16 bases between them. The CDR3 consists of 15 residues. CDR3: CASRGDGQGSYEQYF. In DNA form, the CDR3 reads TGTGCCAGCAGGGGAGACGGGCAGGGTTCCTACGAGCAGTACTTC.

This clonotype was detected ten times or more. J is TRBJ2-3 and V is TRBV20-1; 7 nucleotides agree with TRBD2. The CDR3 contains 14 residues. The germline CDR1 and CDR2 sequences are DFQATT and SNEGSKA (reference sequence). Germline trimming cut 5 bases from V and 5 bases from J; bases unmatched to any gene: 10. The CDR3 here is CSARNPPSGDTQYF. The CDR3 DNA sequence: TGCAGTGCTCGAAATCCCCCTAGCGGAGATACGCAGTATTTT.

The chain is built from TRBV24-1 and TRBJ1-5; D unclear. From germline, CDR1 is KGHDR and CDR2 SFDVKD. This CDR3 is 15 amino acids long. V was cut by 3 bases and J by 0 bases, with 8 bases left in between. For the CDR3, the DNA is TGTGCCACCAGTGATGGACGTTATAGCAATCAGCCCCAGCATTTT. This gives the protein CATSDGRYSNQPQHF.

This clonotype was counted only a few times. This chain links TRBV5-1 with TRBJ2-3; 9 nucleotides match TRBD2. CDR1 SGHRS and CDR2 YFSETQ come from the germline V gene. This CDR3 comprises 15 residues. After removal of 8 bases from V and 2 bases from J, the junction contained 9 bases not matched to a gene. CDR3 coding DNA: TGCGCCAGTGCAGTGACTAGCGGATACACAGATACGCAGTATTTT. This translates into CASAVTSGYTDTQYF. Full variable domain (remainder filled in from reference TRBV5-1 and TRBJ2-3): KAGVTQTPRYLIKTRGQQVTLSCSPISGHRSVSWYQQTPGQGLQFLFEYFSETQRNKGNFPGRFSGRQFSNSRSEMNVSTLELGDSALYLCASAVTSGYTDTQYFGPGTRLTVL.

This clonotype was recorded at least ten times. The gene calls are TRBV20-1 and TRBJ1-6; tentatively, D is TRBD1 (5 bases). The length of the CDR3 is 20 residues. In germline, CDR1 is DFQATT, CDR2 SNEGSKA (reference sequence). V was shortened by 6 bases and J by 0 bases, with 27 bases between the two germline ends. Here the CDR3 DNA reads TGCAGTGCCCCGAAAACGGGCGAACAGGCCCTAAGCTCCTATAATTCACCCCTCCACTTT. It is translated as CSAPKTGEQALSSYNSPLHF.